What follows is one T cell receptor beta chain and its context. Its antigen is unidentified. The data originate from a study of vaccination effects on CD4 cells after COVID-19. General observations from the study: At late timepoints after vaccination, vaccine- and infection-induced clones shrank markedly.

The germline V gene encodes CDR1 LGHDT and CDR2 YNNKEL (reference sequence). V lost 1 base and J 10 bases, leaving 10 bases between the germline ends. The CDR3 length is 12 residues. Profiling relied on immunoSEQ multiplex PCR, and the TCRdb table lists in-frame clones only, not all of them. The table records about 26,000 clones, roughly 74% of them present only once. ViraFEST expansion of antigen-specific CD4+ T cells with viral peptide pools preceded sequencing. An approximately 10-day culture period preceded the isolation of CD4+ T cells. A PCR test confirmed that the person had SARS-CoV-2 infection between March and December 2020. Peptides at 10 ug/ml and IL-2 at 10 IU/ml were added to some 1.9 million PBMC per well. Cells had half their medium changed to IL-2 medium on days 3 and 7.

The material was CD4+ T cells from PBMCs cultured with HCoV-NL63 spike peptides, obtained before COVID-19 vaccination. The rearrangement uses TRBV3-1 (or the pseudogene TRBV3-2) and TRBJ1-1; D is unresolved. This TCR was sampled from a human donor who had a prior SARS-CoV-2 infection. The CDR3 nucleotides are TGTGCCAGCAGCCAAGCCCCCGGGGTAGCTTTCTTT. This codes for CASSQAPGVAFF.